This TCR beta chain appears in the sequencing data of a study of tumor-infiltrating lymphocytes in primary liver carcinoma. Study-wide points: Tumors had a significantly higher top-250-clone fraction than blood (p = 0.039). Tumor-adjacent and tumor-blood pairs overlapped less than tumor region pairs did.

A primer matching the constant region was used to make TCR beta cDNA from approximately 0.45 ug of total RNA. A slightly modified ARM-PCR protocol with three nested multiplex PCR rounds produced these TCR beta libraries. Amplification in the first two PCR rounds was performed using TRBV1-TRBV30 forward primers and a C-beta reverse primer for approximately 10 cycles each. One entry per CDR3 protein, called by TCRdb with MiXCR from the multiplex PCR reads. Of 70,000 to 95,000 distinct CDR3 sequences in the sample, nearly 70% were seen once. The CDR3 consists of 15 residues. Germline V gene data show CDR1 as SGHAT and CDR2 as FQDESV (reference sequence). Scientists recovered RNA and DNA together from roughly 20-30 mg of unsorted bulk tissue. Patients' primary liver carcinoma was surgically resected. Concerning this clonotype itself: Its antigen is unknown. The junction and the germline gene differ at one end; a read error may be behind it.

The sequenced sample consisted of liver tumor tissue from sampling region 4. Subset meaning: tumor region T4, right-lateral pole. The source of this sequence is a man between 40 and 49 years old with primary liver carcinoma and hepatitis B virus infection. V usage is TRBV11-1 and J usage is TRBJ2-3; TRBD1 or TRBD2 may be the D gene (5 bases each). The CDR3 here is CASILIGDATDTRYF. The CDR3 coding sequence is TGTGCCAGCATCTTAATAGGGGACGCGACGGATACGCGGTATTTT.